One sample yielded the 10 T cell receptor beta chains listed below, sequenced in a study of cytomegalovirus exposure and HLA in healthy donors. The study ran its PCR with 60 Vbeta and 13 Jbeta primers. TCRdb keeps only in-frame clones here, not all; method: immunoSEQ multiplex PCR. The table shows a few hundred thousand clones, with 70% to 85% occurring only once. Specimen: PBMCs. These receptors were collected from a woman between 35 and 50 years old in good health and CMV-seronegative.

The chain combines TRBV28 with TRBJ2-7; D is possibly TRBD1 (6 bases). The germline V and J ends were trimmed by 4 bases and 11 bases, with 15 bases remaining between them. Germline V gene lookup returns CDR1 MDHEN and CDR2 SYDVKM. The CDR3 sequence is 12 residues long. The CDR3: CASSSSTGTEYF. The CDR3, as DNA: TGTGCCAGCAGTTCTTCAACAGGGACCGAGTACTTC.

In DNA form, the CDR3 reads TGTGCCTGGAGTGTTCACAGGTTTACTGAAGCTTTCTTT. It codes for CAWSVHRFTEAFF. The chain carries TRBV30 and TRBJ1-1, with a weak D call TRBD1 (5 bases). Germline CDR1 reads GTSNPN; CDR2 reads SVGIG (reference sequence). V was trimmed by 0 bases and J by 5 bases, leaving 10 bases between them. The CDR3 sequence is 13 residues long.

The V call is TRBV6-6, the J call TRBJ2-7, with TRBD1 matching over 7 bases. Germline-derived CDR1 and CDR2 are MNHNY and SVGAGI (reference sequence). The CDR3 consists of 14 residues. J gave up 6 bases and V 4 bases, and 9 bases lay outside the gene matches. The CDR3 region is CASSLTGESSEQYF. The DNA for the CDR3 is TGTGCCAGCAGTTTAACAGGGGAGAGTTCCGAGCAGTACTTC.

The chain joins TRBV25-1 to TRBJ2-5, with D possibly TRBD2 on 5 matching bases. The CDR3 is made up of 13 amino acids. Trimming stripped 0 bases from V and 5 bases from J, with 7 bases between. Germline-derived CDR1 and CDR2 are MGHDK and SYGVNS. The CDR3 sequence is CASSEYGEETQYF. CDR3 in DNA: TGTGCCAGCAGTGAATATGGGGAGGAGACCCAGTACTTC. Filled out from reference TRBV25-1 and TRBJ2-5, the complete variable domain reads EADIYQTPRYLVIGTGKKITLECSQTMGHDKMYWYQQDPGMELHLIHYSYGVNSTEKGDLSSESTVSRIRTEHFPLTLESARPSHTSQYLCASSEYGEETQYFGPGTRLLVL.

A note on this clone: A junction boundary mismatches the germline segment, possibly from a read error. CDR3 sequence (DNA): TGTTCCAGCAGCCTGGACAGCTACGAGCAGTACTTC. Protein: CSSSLDSYEQYF. The gene calls are TRBV7-9 and TRBJ2-7, with D possibly TRBD1 on 6 matching bases. This CDR3 spans 12 amino acids. Germline V gives CDR1 SEHNR, CDR2 FQNEAQ (reference sequence).

The chain uses TRBV5-6 and TRBJ1-4, with 8 bases matching TRBD1. CDR3 length equals 15 residues. Germline CDR1 is SGHDT and CDR2 is YYEEEE. After removal of 3 bases from V and 1 base from J, the junction contained 2 bases not matched to a gene. The CDR3 DNA reads TGTGCCAGCAGCTCCGACAGGGGAACTAATGAAAAACTGTTTTTT. Translated: CASSSDRGTNEKLFF.

The chain couples TRBV9 to TRBJ2-2; maybe TRBD1 (6 bases). This CDR3 is built from 15 residues. The germline V gene has CDR1 SGDLS and CDR2 YYNGEE. V dropped 3 bases and J dropped 2 bases, with 11 bases sitting between them. Written as DNA, the CDR3 is TGTGCCAGCAGCGAACGGACAGTAAACACCGGGGAGCTGTTTTTT. This gives the protein CASSERTVNTGELFF.

The chain recombines TRBV9 with TRBJ1-1, with TRBD1 as a possible D gene (5 bases). V dropped 0 bases and J dropped 5 bases, with 11 bases sitting between them. The CDR3 runs 14 residues. The germline gives CDR1 SGDLS, CDR2 YYNGEE. This CDR3 is CASSVDWEGTEAFF. The CDR3 nucleotides read TGTGCCAGCAGCGTAGATTGGGAGGGGACTGAAGCTTTCTTT.

In its sample, this clone was seen once. The CDR3 reads CAWARGGEAFF. The CDR3 DNA follows: TGTGCCTGGGCCCGGGGAGGTGAAGCTTTCTTT. The chain links TRBV30 to TRBJ1-1; no clear D gene. CDR3 length: 11 amino acids. Germline CDR1 reads GTSNPN; CDR2 reads SVGIG (reference sequence). Trimming left V 5 bases short and J 7 bases short, with 11 bases between.

Turning to this clone: A read error may produce the germline difference seen at one junction end. The chain has TRBV7-7 and TRBJ2-5, with D perhaps TRBD1 (5 bases). Germline V CDR1 and CDR2: SSHAT, FNYEAQ (reference sequence). The CDR3 contains 12 residues. The CDR3 sequence is CASSLGVEAQYF. DNA for the CDR3: TGTGCTAGCAGTTTAGGGGTAGAGGCCCAGTACTTC. The full variable domain, rest sourced from reference TRBV7-7 and TRBJ2-5, is GAGVSQSPRYKVTKRGQDVTLRCDPISSHATLYWYQQALGQGPEFLTYFNYEAQPDKSGLPSDRFSAERPEGSISTLTIQRTEQRDSAMYRCASSLGVEAQYFGPGTRLLVL.